Ten or more counts support the clone carrying this TCR beta chain. What it binds is unknown. The germline V and J ends were trimmed by 5 bases and 2 bases, with 10 bases remaining between them. The CDR3 consists of 13 residues. Germline CDR1 MNHEY, CDR2 SMNVEV (reference sequence). Library preparation (for TCRbeta) was performed with unique molecular identifiers. MiXCR, run by TCRdb on the PCR reads, gives a single entry per CDR3 protein. Of around 700,000 distinct CDR3 sequences detected, about an eighth appear once; the ten largest clones hold approximately 0.8%. This sample is part of a study of T-cell reconstitution after alpha-beta-depleted transplantation in children. The study, taken as a whole, reports: T-cell counts and diversity were attributed mostly to newly produced T cells one year after transplant. Several patients had high TCRbeta diversity at day 60; it came from surviving recipient T cells and thymic progenitors. Two months or so post-transplant, alpha-beta T cells reportedly derived from several hundred expanded graft clones.

The source material was PBMCs, sampled before TCRalphabeta/CD19-depleted stem cell transplant. The sequence was obtained from a girl aged 2 to 9 with congenital amegakaryocytic thrombocytopenia, due to receive a stem cell transplant. J is TRBJ2-7 and V is TRBV27, with D maybe TRBD2 (5 bases). The CDR3: CASSLGITYEQYF. Written as DNA, the CDR3 is TGTGCCAGCAGTCTCGGGATCACCTACGAGCAGTACTTC.